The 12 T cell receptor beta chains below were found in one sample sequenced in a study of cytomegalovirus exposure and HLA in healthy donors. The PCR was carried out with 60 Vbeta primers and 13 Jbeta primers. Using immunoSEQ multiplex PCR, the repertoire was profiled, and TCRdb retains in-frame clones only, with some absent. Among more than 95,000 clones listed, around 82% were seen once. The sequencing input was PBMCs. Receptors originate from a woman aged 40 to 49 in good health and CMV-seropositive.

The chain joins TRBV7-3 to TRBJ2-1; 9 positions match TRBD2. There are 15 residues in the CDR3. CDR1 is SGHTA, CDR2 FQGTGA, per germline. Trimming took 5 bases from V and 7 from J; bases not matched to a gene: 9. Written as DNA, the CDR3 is TGTGCCAGCAGCCCCCCAGGGACTAGCCATAATGAGCAGTTCTTC. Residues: CASSPPGTSHNEQFF.

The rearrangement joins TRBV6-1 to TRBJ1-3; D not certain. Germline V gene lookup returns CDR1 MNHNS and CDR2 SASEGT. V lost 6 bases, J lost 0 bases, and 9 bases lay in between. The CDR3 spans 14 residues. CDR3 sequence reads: CASRSTVSGNTIYF. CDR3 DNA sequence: TGTGCCAGCAGATCCACGGTCTCTGGAAACACCATATATTTT.

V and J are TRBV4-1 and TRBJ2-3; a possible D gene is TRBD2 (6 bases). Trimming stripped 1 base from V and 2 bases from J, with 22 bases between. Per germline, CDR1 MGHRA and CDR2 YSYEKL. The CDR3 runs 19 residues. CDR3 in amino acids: CASSQVIGGDPPSTDTQYF. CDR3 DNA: TGCGCCAGCAGCCAAGTTATTGGAGGGGATCCACCATCCACAGATACGCAGTATTTT.

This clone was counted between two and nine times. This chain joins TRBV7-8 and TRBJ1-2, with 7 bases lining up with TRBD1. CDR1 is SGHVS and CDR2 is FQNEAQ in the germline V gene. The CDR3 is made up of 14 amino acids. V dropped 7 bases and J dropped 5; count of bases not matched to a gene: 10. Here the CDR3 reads CASTRRTGAYGYTF. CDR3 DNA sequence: TGTGCCAGCACCAGAAGAACAGGGGCTTATGGCTACACCTTC.

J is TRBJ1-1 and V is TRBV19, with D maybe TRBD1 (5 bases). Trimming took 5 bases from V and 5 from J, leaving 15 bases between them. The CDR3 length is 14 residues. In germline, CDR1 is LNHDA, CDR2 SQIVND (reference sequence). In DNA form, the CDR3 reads TGTGCCAGTAGTGCGTCCCATAGGGGTACTGAAGCTTTCTTT. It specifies CASSASHRGTEAFF.

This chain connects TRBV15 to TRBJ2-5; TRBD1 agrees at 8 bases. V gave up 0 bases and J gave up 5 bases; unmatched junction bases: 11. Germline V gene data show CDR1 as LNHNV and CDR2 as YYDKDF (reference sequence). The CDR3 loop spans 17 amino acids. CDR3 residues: CATSRDPPGGLLETQYF. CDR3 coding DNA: TGTGCCACCAGCAGAGATCCGCCAGGGGGCCTTCTGGAGACCCAGTACTTC.

In DNA, the CDR3 is TGTGCCAGCAGCTTAATCACAGGGGATGGCTACACCTTC. It yields the protein CASSLITGDGYTF. The J gene is TRBJ1-2, the V gene TRBV13, with 7 bases matching TRBD1. This CDR3 comprises 13 residues. Trimming cost V 2 bases and J 6 bases; bases outside gene matches: 3. Germline loops: CDR1 PRHDT, CDR2 FYEKMQ (reference sequence).

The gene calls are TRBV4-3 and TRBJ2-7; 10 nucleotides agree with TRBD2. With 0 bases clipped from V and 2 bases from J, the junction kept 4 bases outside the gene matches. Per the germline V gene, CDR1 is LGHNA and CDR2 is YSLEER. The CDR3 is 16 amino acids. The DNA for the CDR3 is TGCGCCAGCAGCCAAGAGCCTAGCGGGAGCACCTACGAGCAGTACTTC. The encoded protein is CASSQEPSGSTYEQYF.

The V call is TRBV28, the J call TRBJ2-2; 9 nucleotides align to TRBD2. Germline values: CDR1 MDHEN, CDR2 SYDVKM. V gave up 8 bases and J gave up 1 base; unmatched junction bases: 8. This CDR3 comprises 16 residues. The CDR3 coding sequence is TGTGCCAGCGTGCGGGGGGGCAGGGGGAACACCGGGGAGCTGTTTTTT. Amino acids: CASVRGGRGNTGELFF.

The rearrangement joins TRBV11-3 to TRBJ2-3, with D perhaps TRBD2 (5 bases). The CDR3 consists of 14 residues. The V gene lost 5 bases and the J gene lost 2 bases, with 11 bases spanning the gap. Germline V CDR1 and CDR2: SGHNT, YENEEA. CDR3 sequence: CASSLSGYTDTQYF. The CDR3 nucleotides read TGTGCCAGCAGCCTAAGCGGATACACAGATACGCAGTATTTT.

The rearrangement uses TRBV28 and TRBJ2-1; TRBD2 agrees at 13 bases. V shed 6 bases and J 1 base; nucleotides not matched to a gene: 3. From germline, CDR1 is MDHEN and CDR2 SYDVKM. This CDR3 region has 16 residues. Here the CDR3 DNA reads TGTGCCAGCAGGGGGACTAGCGGGAATTCCTACAATGAGCAGTTCTTC. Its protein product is CASRGTSGNSYNEQFF. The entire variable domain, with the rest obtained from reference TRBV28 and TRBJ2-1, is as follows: DVKVTQSSRYLVKRTGEKVFLECVQDMDHENMFWYRQDPGLGLRLIYFSYDVKMKEKGDIPEGYSVSREKKERFSLILESASTNQTSMYLCASRGTSGNSYNEQFFGPGTRLTVL.

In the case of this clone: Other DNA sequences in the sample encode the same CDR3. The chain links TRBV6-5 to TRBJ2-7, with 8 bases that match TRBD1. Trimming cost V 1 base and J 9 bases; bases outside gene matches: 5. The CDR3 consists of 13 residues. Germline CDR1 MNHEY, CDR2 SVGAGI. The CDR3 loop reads CASSYLTGQGQYF. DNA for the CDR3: TGTGCCAGCAGTTACTTGACTGGACAGGGGCAGTACTTC.